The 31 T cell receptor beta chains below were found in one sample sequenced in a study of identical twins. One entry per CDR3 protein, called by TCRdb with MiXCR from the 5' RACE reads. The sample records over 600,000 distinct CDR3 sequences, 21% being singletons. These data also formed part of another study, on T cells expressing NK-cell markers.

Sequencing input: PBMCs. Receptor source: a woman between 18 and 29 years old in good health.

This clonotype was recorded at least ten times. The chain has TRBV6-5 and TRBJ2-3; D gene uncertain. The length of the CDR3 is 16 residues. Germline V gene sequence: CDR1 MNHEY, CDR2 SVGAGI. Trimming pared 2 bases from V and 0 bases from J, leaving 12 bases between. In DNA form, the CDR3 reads TGTGCCAGCAGTTACCGTGGCGGCTATAGCACAGATACGCAGTATTTT. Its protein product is CASSYRGGYSTDTQYF.

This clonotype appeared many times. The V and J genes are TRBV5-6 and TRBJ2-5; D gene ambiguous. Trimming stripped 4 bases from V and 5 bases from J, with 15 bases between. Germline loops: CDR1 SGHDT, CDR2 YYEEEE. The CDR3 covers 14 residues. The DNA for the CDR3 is TGTGCCAGCAGCCCCGATGGCCGGACGGAGACCCAGTACTTC. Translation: CASSPDGRTETQYF.

Here the CDR3 DNA reads TGCGCCAGCAGCCAAGATGCCTCCTGGGGACCCCGAGACACCGGGGAGCTGTTTTTT. Its translation: CASSQDASWGPRDTGELFF. The J gene is TRBJ2-2, the V gene TRBV4-3, with D perhaps given as TRBD1 or TRBD2 (5 bases each). V lost 0 bases and J 3 bases, leaving 20 bases between the germline ends. Germline V gives CDR1 LGHNA, CDR2 YSLEER. CDR3 length equals 19 residues.

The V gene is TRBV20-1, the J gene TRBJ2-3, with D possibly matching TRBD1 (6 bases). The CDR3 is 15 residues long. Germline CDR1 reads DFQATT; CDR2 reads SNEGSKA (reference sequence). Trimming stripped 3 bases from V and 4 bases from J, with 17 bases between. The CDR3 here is CSASPQGNRADTQYF. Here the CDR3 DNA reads TGCAGTGCTAGCCCCCAGGGGAATCGGGCAGATACGCAGTATTTT.

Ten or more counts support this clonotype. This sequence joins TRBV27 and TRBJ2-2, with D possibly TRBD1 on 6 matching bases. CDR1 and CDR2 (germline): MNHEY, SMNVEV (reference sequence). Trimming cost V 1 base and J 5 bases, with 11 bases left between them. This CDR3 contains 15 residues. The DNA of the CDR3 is TGTGCCAGCAGTTTATTGACAGGCGTAACCGGGGAGCTGTTTTTT. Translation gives CASSLLTGVTGELFF.

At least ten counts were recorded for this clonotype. CDR3 nucleotides: TGCAGTGCCCCCCGGTGGAGAAGGGGTACGTACGAGCAGTACTTC. It is translated as CSAPRWRRGTYEQYF. The chain carries TRBV20-1 and TRBJ2-7; D is perhaps TRBD1 (5 bases). CDR3 length equals 15 residues. Germline values: CDR1 DFQATT, CDR2 SNEGSKA (reference sequence). V lost 6 bases and J 4 bases, leaving 22 bases between the germline ends.

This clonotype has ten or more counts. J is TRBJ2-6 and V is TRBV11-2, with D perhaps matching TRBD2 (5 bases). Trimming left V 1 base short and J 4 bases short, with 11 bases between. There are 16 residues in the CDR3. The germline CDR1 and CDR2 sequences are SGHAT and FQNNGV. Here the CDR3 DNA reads TGTGCCAGCAGCTTAGGACGGGGTACCGGGGCCAACGTCCTGACTTTC. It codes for CASSLGRGTGANVLTF.

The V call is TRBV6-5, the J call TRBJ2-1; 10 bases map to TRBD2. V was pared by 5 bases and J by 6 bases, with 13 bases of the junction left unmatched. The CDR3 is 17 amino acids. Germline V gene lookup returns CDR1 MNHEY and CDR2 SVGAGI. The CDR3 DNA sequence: TGTGCCAGCAGTACTCCTAAGCGGGAGGGTCCGGTCAATGAGCAGTTCTTC. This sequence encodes CASSTPKREGPVNEQFF.

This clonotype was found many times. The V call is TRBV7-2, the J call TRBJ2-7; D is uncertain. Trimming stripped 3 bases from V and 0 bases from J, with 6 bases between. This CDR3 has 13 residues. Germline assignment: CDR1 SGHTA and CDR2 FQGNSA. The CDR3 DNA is TGTGCCAGCAGCTTTAGTAGCTCCTACGAGCAGTACTTC. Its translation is CASSFSSSYEQYF.

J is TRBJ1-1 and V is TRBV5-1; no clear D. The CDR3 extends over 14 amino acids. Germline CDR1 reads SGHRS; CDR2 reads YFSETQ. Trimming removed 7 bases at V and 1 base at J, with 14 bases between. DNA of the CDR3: TGCGCCAGCGCCAGTAACGCCGGGAACACTGAAGCTTTCTTT. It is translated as CASASNAGNTEAFF.

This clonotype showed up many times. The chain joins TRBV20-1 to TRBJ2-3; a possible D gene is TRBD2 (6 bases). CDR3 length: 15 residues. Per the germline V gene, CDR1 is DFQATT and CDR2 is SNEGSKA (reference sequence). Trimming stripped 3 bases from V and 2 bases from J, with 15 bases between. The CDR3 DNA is TGCAGTGCTAGGTTCGGACTACCCTTCACAGATACGCAGTATTTT. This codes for CSARFGLPFTDTQYF.

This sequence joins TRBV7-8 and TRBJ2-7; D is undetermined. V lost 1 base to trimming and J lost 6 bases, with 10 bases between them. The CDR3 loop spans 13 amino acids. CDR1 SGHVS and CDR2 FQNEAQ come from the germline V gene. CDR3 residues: CASSLGHSSEQYF. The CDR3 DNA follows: TGTGCCAGCAGCTTAGGACACTCTAGCGAGCAGTACTTC.

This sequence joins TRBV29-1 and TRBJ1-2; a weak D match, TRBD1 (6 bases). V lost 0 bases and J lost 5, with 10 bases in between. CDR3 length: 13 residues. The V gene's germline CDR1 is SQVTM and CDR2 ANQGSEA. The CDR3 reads CSVEDPGAYGYTF. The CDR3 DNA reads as TGCAGCGTTGAAGATCCGGGGGCGTATGGCTACACCTTC.

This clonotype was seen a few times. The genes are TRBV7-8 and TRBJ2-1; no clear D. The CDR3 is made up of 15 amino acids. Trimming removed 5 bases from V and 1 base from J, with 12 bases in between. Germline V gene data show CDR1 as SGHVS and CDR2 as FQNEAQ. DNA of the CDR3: TGTGCCAGCAGCCCTCCAGCGCCGTCCTACAATGAGCAGTTCTTC. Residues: CASSPPAPSYNEQFF.

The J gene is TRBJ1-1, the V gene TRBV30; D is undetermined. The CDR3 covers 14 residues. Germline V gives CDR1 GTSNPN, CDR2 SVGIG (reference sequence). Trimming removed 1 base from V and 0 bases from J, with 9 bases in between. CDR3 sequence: CAWSGLAMNTEAFF. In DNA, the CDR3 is TGTGCCTGGAGTGGTCTGGCGATGAACACTGAAGCTTTCTTT.

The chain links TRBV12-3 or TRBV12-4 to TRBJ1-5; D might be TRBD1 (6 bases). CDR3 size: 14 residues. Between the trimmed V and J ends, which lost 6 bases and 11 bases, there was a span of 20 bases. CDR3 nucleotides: TGTGCCAGCAGCACCCAGGGGCCCCAGTCGGCCCAGCATTTT. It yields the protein CASSTQGPQSAQHF.

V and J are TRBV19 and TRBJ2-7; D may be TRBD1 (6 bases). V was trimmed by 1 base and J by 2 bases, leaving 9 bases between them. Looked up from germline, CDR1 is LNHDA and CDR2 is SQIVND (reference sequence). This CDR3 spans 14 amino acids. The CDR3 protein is CASSIVHRAYEQYF. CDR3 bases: TGTGCCAGTAGTATAGTACACAGGGCCTACGAGCAGTACTTC.

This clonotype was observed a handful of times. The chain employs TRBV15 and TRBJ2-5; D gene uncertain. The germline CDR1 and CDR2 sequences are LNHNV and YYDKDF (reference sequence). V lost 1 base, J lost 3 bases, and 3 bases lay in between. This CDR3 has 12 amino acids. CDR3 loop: CATSRAEETQYF. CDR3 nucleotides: TGTGCCACCAGCAGAGCCGAAGAGACCCAGTACTTC.

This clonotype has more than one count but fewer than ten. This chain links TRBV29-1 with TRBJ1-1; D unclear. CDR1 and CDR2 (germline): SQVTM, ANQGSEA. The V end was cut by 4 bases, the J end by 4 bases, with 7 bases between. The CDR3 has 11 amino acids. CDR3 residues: CSVVEATEAFF. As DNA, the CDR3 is TGCAGCGTTGTAGAAGCCACTGAAGCTTTCTTT.

The CDR3 sequence: CSARAQEKLFF. As DNA, the CDR3 is TGCAGTGCTAGAGCGCAAGAAAAACTGTTTTTT. The chain uses TRBV20-1 and TRBJ1-4; no definite D call. Trimming took off 1 base at V and 8 bases at J, with 5 bases between the two ends. The CDR3 loop spans 11 amino acids. The V gene's germline CDR1 is DFQATT and CDR2 SNEGSKA (reference sequence).

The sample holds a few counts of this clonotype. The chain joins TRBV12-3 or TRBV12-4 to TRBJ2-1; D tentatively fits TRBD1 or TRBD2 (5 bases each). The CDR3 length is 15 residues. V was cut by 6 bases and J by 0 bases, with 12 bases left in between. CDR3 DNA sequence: TGTGCCAGCAGCCCGGGGCTTTACTCCTACAATGAGCAGTTCTTC. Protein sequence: CASSPGLYSYNEQFF.

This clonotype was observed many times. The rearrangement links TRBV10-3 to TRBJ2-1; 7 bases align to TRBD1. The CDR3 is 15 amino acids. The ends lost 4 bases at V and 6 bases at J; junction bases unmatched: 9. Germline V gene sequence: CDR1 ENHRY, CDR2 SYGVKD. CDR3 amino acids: CAISVHRGNSNEQFF. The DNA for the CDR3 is TGTGCCATCAGTGTCCACAGGGGAAATAGCAATGAGCAGTTCTTC.

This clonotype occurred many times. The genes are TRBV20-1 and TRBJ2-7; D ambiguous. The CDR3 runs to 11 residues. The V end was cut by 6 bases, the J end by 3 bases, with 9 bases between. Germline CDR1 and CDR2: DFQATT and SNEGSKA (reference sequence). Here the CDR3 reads CSANDNYEQYF. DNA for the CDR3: TGCAGTGCCAACGACAACTACGAGCAGTACTTC.

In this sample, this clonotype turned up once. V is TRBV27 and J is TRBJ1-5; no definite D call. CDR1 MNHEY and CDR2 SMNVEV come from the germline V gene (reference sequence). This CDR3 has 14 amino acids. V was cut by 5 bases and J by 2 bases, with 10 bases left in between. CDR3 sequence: CASSPDTGNQPQHF. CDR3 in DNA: TGTGCCAGCAGTCCTGACACGGGCAATCAGCCCCAGCATTTT.

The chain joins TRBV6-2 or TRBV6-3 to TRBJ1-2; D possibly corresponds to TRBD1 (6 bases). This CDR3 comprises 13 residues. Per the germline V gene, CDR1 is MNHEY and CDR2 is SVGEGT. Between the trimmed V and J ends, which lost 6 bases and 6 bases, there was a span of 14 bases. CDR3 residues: CASRPTGWDGYTF. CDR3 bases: TGTGCCAGCAGACCGACAGGATGGGATGGCTACACCTTC.

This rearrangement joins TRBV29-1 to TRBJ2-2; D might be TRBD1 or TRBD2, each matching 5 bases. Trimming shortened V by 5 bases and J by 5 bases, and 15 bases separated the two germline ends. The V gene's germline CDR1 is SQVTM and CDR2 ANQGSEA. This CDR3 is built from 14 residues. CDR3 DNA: TGCAGCGTTCCCACCGGGACCTTTACCGGGGAGCTGTTTTTT. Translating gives CSVPTGTFTGELFF.

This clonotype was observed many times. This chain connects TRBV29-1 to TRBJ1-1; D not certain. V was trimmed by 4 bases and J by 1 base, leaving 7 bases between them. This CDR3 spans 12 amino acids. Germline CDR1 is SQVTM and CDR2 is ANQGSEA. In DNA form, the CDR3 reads TGCAGCGTTGGGCGGGAGAACACTGAAGCTTTCTTT. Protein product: CSVGRENTEAFF.

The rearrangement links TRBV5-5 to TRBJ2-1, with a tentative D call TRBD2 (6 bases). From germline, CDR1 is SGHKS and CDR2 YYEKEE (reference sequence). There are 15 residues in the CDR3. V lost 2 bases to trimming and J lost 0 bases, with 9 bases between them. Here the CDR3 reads CASSFGLLSYNEQFF. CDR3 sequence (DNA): TGTGCCAGCAGCTTCGGACTACTCTCCTACAATGAGCAGTTCTTC. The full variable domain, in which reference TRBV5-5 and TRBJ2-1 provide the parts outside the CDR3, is DAGVTQSPTHLIKTRGQQVTLRCSPISGHKSVSWYQQVLGQGPQFIFQYYEKEERGRGNFPDRFSARQFPNYSSELNVNALLLGDSALYLCASSFGLLSYNEQFFGPGTRLTVL.

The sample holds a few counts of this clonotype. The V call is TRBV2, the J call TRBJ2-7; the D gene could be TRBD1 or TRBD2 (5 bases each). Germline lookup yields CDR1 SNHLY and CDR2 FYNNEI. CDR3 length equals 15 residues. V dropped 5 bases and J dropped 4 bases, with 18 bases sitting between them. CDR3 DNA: TGTGCCAGCAGTATCGGGGCGGGTCTTCGTTACGAGCAGTACTTC. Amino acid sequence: CASSIGAGLRYEQYF.

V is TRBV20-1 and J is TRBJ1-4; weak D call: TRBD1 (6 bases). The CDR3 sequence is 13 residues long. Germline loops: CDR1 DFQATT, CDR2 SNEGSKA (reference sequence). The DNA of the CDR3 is TGCAGCGCCTTCCCAGGGGCGGGTGAAAAACTGTTTTTT. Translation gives CSAFPGAGEKLFF.

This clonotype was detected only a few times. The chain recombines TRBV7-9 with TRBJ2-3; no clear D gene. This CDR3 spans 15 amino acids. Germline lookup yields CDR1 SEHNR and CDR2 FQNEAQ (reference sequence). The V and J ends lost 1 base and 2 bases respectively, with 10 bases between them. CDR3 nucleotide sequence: TGTGCCAGCAGCTTAGGTACAGTTAACACAGATACGCAGTATTTT. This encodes CASSLGTVNTDTQYF.